These 9 T cell receptor beta chains came from one sample sequenced in a study of blood T cell repertoires in COVID-19. Clones were sequenced by immunoSEQ multiplex PCR, and TCRdb holds only the in-frame ones, with some missing. The sample contains over 250,000 clones, around 87% of which appear only once. Specimen: peripheral blood. The receptors shown here come from a woman in her thirties or forties who had recovered from COVID-19.

The chain uses TRBV2 and TRBJ2-3, with 12 nucleotides matching TRBD2. J gave up 1 base and V 6 bases, and 17 bases lay outside the gene matches. Germline V gene lookup returns CDR1 SNHLY and CDR2 FYNNEI. There are 20 residues in the CDR3. CDR3 region: CASSRWTSGAGQGGTDTQYF. DNA of the CDR3: TGTGCCAGCAGCCGCTGGACTAGCGGGGCCGGGCAGGGGGGCACAGATACGCAGTATTTT.

The chain employs TRBV4-1 and TRBJ1-5; TRBD1 matches 8 bases. With 2 bases clipped from V and 0 bases from J, the junction kept 6 bases outside the gene matches. Looked up from germline, CDR1 is MGHRA and CDR2 is YSYEKL. The CDR3 consists of 17 residues. The CDR3 region has the DNA TGCGCCAGCAGCCAACCGACAGGGGATGTTAGCAATCAGCCCCAGCATTTT. Residues: CASSQPTGDVSNQPQHF.

This chain uses TRBV5-1 with TRBJ2-3; the match to TRBD1 covers 7 bases. CDR1 and CDR2 from the germline V gene are SGHRS and YFSETQ. The CDR3 covers 14 residues. V lost 4 bases to trimming and J lost 6 bases; unmatched junction nucleotides: 8. The CDR3 region is CASSKDRAEDTQYF. In DNA, the CDR3 is TGCGCCAGCAGCAAAGACAGGGCGGAGGATACGCAGTATTTT.

The genes are TRBV27 and TRBJ2-5; 11 nucleotides agree with TRBD2. Losses at the gene ends were 6 bases for V and 1 base for J; bases not matched to a gene: 13. Germline values: CDR1 MNHEY, CDR2 SMNVEV (reference sequence). The CDR3 runs to 18 residues. The CDR3, as DNA: TGTGCCAGCAGACTCGCGCTAGCGGGGGGCCTTTTCCAAGAGACCCAGTACTTC. Translating gives CASRLALAGGLFQETQYF.

This sequence joins TRBV5-1 and TRBJ2-1; 13 nucleotides match TRBD2. J lost 7 bases, V lost 3 bases, and 4 bases had no gene match. CDR3 length: 15 amino acids. The germline V gene has CDR1 SGHRS and CDR2 YFSETQ. This CDR3 reads CASSSTSGGRNEQFF. The CDR3 DNA reads as TGCGCCAGCAGCTCGACTAGCGGGGGGCGGAATGAGCAGTTCTTC. The variable domain in full, with the rest retrieved from reference TRBV5-1 and TRBJ2-1, is KAGVTQTPRYLIKTRGQQVTLSCSPISGHRSVSWYQQTPGQGLQFLFEYFSETQRNKGNFPGRFSGRQFSNSRSEMNVSTLELGDSALYLCASSSTSGGRNEQFFGPGTRLTVL.

V gene TRBV7-9 combines with J gene TRBJ1-2; tentatively, D is TRBD1 (6 bases). The V gene lost 6 bases and the J gene lost 7 bases, with 24 bases spanning the gap. The CDR3 is 16 amino acids. CDR1 is SEHNR and CDR2 is FQNEAQ in the germline V gene (reference sequence). CDR3 sequence: CASSSTSRTGRVGYTF. For the CDR3, the DNA is TGTGCCAGCAGTTCCACCTCTCGAACAGGGCGGGTTGGCTACACCTTC.

This rearrangement joins TRBV27 to TRBJ2-5; 8 bases line up with TRBD1. Germline lookup yields CDR1 MNHEY and CDR2 SMNVEV (reference sequence). The CDR3 is 14 amino acids. Unmatched junction bases numbered 5, after V lost 3 bases and J lost 5 bases. The CDR3 sequence: CASSLGTGGETQYF. Here the CDR3 DNA reads TGTGCCAGCAGTTTGGGGACAGGAGGGGAGACCCAGTACTTC.

This rearrangement joins TRBV5-1 to TRBJ2-3, with 12 bases lining up with TRBD2. The CDR3 consists of 15 residues. Losses at the gene ends were 4 bases for V and 4 bases for J; bases not matched to a gene: 4. The germline gives CDR1 SGHRS, CDR2 YFSETQ. The CDR3 spells CASSPRTSGADTQYF. The CDR3, as DNA: TGCGCCAGCAGCCCCAGGACTAGCGGGGCAGATACGCAGTATTTT.

The chain is built from TRBV14 and TRBJ1-4; D possibly corresponds to TRBD1 (6 bases). Between the trimmed V and J ends, which lost 0 bases and 3 bases, there was a span of 8 bases. This CDR3 comprises 15 residues. Per germline, CDR1 SGHDN and CDR2 FVKESK. The CDR3, as DNA: TGTGCCAGCAGCCAAGATCCAGGGGCTAATGAAAAACTGTTTTTT. Encoded protein: CASSQDPGANEKLFF.